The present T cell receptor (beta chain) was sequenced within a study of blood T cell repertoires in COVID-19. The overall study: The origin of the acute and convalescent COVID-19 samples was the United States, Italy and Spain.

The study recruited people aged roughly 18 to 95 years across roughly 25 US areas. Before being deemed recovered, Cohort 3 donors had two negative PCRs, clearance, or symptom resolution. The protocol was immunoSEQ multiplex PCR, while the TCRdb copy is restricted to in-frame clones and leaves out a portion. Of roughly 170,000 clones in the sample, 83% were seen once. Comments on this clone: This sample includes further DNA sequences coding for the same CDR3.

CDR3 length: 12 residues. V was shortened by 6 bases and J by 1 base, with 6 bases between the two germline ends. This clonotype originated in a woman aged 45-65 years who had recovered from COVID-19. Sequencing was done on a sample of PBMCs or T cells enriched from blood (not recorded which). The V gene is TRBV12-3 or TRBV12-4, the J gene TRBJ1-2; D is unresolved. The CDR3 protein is CASSPRNYGYTF. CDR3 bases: TGTGCCAGCAGCCCCCGTAACTATGGCTACACCTTC.